The TCR beta chain described here comes from a study of blood T cell repertoires in COVID-19 (dated by TCRdb to the early 2020s). Some background on the complete study: Samples from collaborators originated in the United States, Italy and Spain and spanned both the acute and convalescent phases of COVID-19. The prospective study material was composed of cDNA or gDNA derived from T cells, B-cell-depleted T cells, or PBMCs. Deeply sampled blood TCRbeta repertoires from subjects exposed to, actively infected with, or recovered from COVID-19 were included in the dataset. The repertoires were released in a freely available public database intended as a resource for research on the immune response to SARS-CoV-2. The samples were drawn from two sources: the first 160 participants of the ongoing ImmuneRACE study, and over 950 subjects contributed by 6 global collaborators. Nearly every sample came with metadata listing a de-identified subject ID, COVID-19 status, age in years and sex. Where available, HLA class I and class II types were taken from metadata supplied by the sample provider and were not determined by assay-based typing. Broad study findings and their caveats: How much clinical and demographic metadata was included differed by source and by participant, and the metadata was provided uncurated.

Collaborating institutions collected whole blood in K2EDTA tubes following their own protocols. Collaborator samples were shipped for TCRbeta analysis as frozen whole blood, isolated PBMCs, or DNA extracted from either sample type. CDR1 and CDR2 are read off the germline V gene as MGHDK and SYGVNS. Its CDR3 holds 14 amino acids, cysteine through phenylalanine. Only the CDR3 DNA stays, 42 bases, in frame from base 1. V is trimmed back by 5 bases and J by 10 bases, and the junction contains 6 bases that no gene match accounts for. Note on this clone: The antigen it binds to is not known. Base qualities are missing; no much larger clone stands one base away.

The immunoSEQ Assay, a bias-controlled multiplex PCR, was used to amplify TCRbeta CDR3 regions from genomic DNA. Concerning the study's data processing: Nucleated cell counts per sample were estimated from amplification of reference gene primers within the assay. Sequence reads were collapsed and filtered to measure the absolute abundance of every unique TCRbeta CDR3 rearrangement. For each sample, productive Simpson clonality was calculated as the square root of Simpson's diversity index across productive rearrangements. TCRdb holds this immuneACCESS table with in-frame rearrangements only. Some clones are missing; in checked studies, unresolved V genes explain under half, and the rest has no known cause. The DNA gave D and trimming, while V, J and clone size come from that table. A total of under 150,000 clones appear in this sample, 75% to 90% of them only once. Approximately 13% of the sample comes from the top ten.

Sequenced sample: peripheral blood. The chain is assembled from TRBV25-1 and TRBJ1-6, with 9 junctional bases fitting TRBD1. The receptor comes from a human donor in a cohort sampled during active COVID-19. This receptor has the CDR3 CASSWGTGRSPLHF. The DNA sequence is given as TGTGCCAGCAGTTGGGGGACAGGGCGCTCACCCCTCCACTTT.